This TCR beta chain was documented in a study of blood T cell repertoires in COVID-19. Study in general: Specimens from acute and convalescent COVID-19 originated in the United States, Italy and Spain. PBMCs, B-cell-depleted T cells, or T cells were the source of the cDNA or gDNA that made up the material.

As originally analysed: The authors estimated nucleated cell counts from reference gene primer amplification. Only in-frame clones appear in the TCRdb table, and some are missing; sequencing was by immunoSEQ multiplex PCR. V and J calls and clone size are copied from that table; D and trimming were computed from the DNA. The sample holds around 480,000 clones; around 88% are singletons and the top ten take roughly an eighth. Patients of the Seattle cohort, enrolled during active infection, were followed longitudinally. The CDR3 consists of 15 residues. Trimming took 6 bases from V and 4 from J, leaving 18 bases between them. Germline V CDR1 and CDR2: MNHEY, SMNVEV (reference sequence).

Sequencing input: peripheral blood. The V call is TRBV27, the J call TRBJ2-5; unclear D gene. The receptor comes from a woman aged 45-60 years with COVID-19, enrolled during active disease. CDR3 sequence reads: CASSPRRRPAETQYF. The CDR3 nucleotides read TGTGCCAGCAGCCCACGGAGACGGCCTGCAGAGACCCAGTACTTC.